The source of this TCR beta chain is a study of blood T cell repertoires in COVID-19. The overall study: Researchers got acute and convalescent COVID-19 samples from the United States, Italy and Spain. PBMCs, B-cell-depleted T cells, or T cells provided the cDNA or gDNA that made up the material.

The CDR3 covers 11 residues. CDR1 is DFQATT, CDR2 SNEGSKA, per germline (reference sequence). Trimming removed 6 bases at V and 5 bases at J, with 10 bases between. As originally analysed: Amplification with reference gene primers provided the estimates of nucleated cell counts. The table came from immunoSEQ multiplex PCR; TCRdb's copy has only in-frame clones and leaves some out. From that table come the V and J calls and clone size; the DNA was used to work out D and trimming. The sample includes over 150,000 clones, approximately 84% of them seen just once. Sequenced: peripheral blood. The origin of this receptor is a human donor with acute or convalescent COVID-19. The donor label of this sample is uncertain. This sequence joins TRBV20-1 and TRBJ2-5, with D maybe TRBD2 (5 bases). CDR3 sequence (DNA): TGCAGTGCCCCGAGAGGGGAGACCCAGTACTTC. Its translation is CSAPRGETQYF.